These T cell receptor beta chains were read from a single sample in a study of T-cell reconstitution after alpha-beta-depleted transplantation in children. TCRdb analysed the PCR reads with MiXCR anew, one entry per CDR3 protein. The sample has roughly 70,000 distinct CDR3 sequences; roughly 4.5% are singletons. The starting material was PBMCs, mostly from graft donor cells, obtained 180 days after TCRalphabeta/CD19-depleted stem cell transplant. The receptors derive from a boy under two years old who had a stem cell transplant for acute myeloid leukemia, so the T cells may come from the graft donor. Each CDR3 is given with its conserved first and last residue. D genes are given only for firm matches. Size tells how often a clone was seen (once, few, many) or the class of an expanded clone, and some rows leave it out.

>TRBD1|TRBJ2-7|TRBV20-1|many
CSARAWDRATYEQYF
TGCAGTGCTAGGGCCTGGGACAGGGCAACCTACGAGCAGTACTTC
>-|TRBJ2-1|TRBV6-1|many
CASSSRDRAINEQFF
TGTGCCAGCAGCTCCCGGGACCGCGCAATCAATGAGCAGTTCTTC
>-|TRBJ2-1|TRBV9|-
CASSASAGAGYNEQFF
TGTGCCAGCAGCGCATCTGCGGGGGCCGGTTACAATGAGCAGTTCTTC
>-|TRBJ1-5|TRBV12-3/TRBV12-4|many
CASSSGQPNQPQHF
TGTGCCAGCAGTTCCGGACAGCCCAATCAGCCCCAGCATTTT
>TRBD2|TRBJ2-5|TRBV7-7|many
CASSFRGVETQYF
TGTGCCAGCAGCTTTCGGGGGGTAGAGACCCAGTACTTC
>-|TRBJ2-7|TRBV20-1|many
CSARGGTQAAYEQYF
TGCAGTGCTAGAGGTGGGACTCAGGCGGCCTACGAGCAGTACTTC
>-|TRBJ1-1|TRBV7-9|many
CASSHGQANTEAFF
TGTGCCAGCAGCCACGGGCAGGCTAACACTGAAGCTTTCTTT
>-|TRBJ2-3|TRBV3-1|many
CASSQAPDPQLDTQYF
TGTGCCAGCAGCCAAGCCCCGGACCCGCAACTAGATACGCAGTATTTT
>-|TRBJ1-6|TRBV5-1|many
CASSLEEGSRSPLHF
TGCGCCAGCAGCTTGGAGGAGGGATCGAGATCACCCCTCCACTTT
>-|TRBJ1-2|TRBV7-9|-
CASSLALAYDGYTF
TGTGCCAGCAGCTTAGCACTAGCCTACGATGGCTACACCTTC
>TRBD2|TRBJ2-3|TRBV9|many
CASSPAGTRTPADTQYF
TGTGCCAGCAGCCCAGCAGGGACTAGAACCCCCGCAGATACGCAGTATTTT
>TRBD1|TRBJ2-7|TRBV11-3|many
CASSRGGTGSSYEQYF
TGTGCCAGCAGCCGCGGCGGGACAGGGAGCTCCTACGAGCAGTACTTC
>-|TRBJ1-2|TRBV7-9|many
CASSLFPRRYYGYTF
TGTGCCAGCAGCTTATTTCCGAGGCGCTACTATGGCTACACCTTC
>-|TRBJ2-5|TRBV12-3/TRBV12-4|many
CASSRGWRGPQETQYF
TGTGCCAGCAGTCGCGGGTGGCGGGGGCCCCAAGAGACCCAGTACTTC
>-|TRBJ2-7|TRBV7-6|many
CASSLPYEQYF
TGTGCCAGCAGCCTACCCTACGAGCAGTACTTC
>-|TRBJ2-1|TRBV4-3|many
CASSLQFSRDQAYNEQFF
TGCGCCAGCAGTCTCCAGTTTTCGCGGGACCAAGCCTACAATGAGCAGTTCTTC
>-|TRBJ2-6|TRBV12-3/TRBV12-4|-
CASSHDRSGANVLTF
TGTGCCAGCAGTCACGACAGGTCTGGGGCCAACGTCCTGACTTTC
>TRBD2|TRBJ2-5|TRBV4-3|many
CASSRLAEETQYF
TGCGCCAGCAGCCGACTAGCGGAAGAGACCCAGTACTTC
>TRBD1|TRBJ1-2|TRBV3-1|many
CASSQGIPWTGNGYTF
TGTGCCAGCAGCCAAGGCATACCATGGACAGGGAATGGCTACACCTTC
>-|TRBJ1-1|TRBV6-5|many
CASSYSAIGQAFF
TGTGCCAGCAGTTACTCGGCGATAGGGCAAGCTTTCTTT
>-|TRBJ2-2|TRBV5-1|many
CASSFGQLNTGELFF
TGCGCCAGCAGCTTCGGACAATTGAACACCGGGGAGCTGTTTTTT
>-|TRBJ1-5|TRBV6-2/TRBV6-3|many
CASSYGGNSNQPQHF
TGTGCCAGCAGTTACGGCGGTAATAGCAATCAGCCCCAGCATTTT
>-|TRBJ2-5|TRBV19|-
CASSTSGFEETQYF
TGTGCCAGTAGTACCTCAGGGTTTGAAGAGACCCAGTACTTC
>-|TRBJ2-1|TRBV12-3/TRBV12-4|many
CASSLWSSGVNEQFF
TGTGCCAGCAGTTTATGGTCTAGTGGGGTCAATGAGCAGTTCTTC
>-|TRBJ2-3|TRBV20-1|many
CSARVPGRTDTQYF
TGCAGTGCTAGAGTCCCGGGGCGCACAGATACGCAGTATTTT
>-|TRBJ1-1|TRBV29-1|many
CSVVTAGDGTEAFF
TGCAGCGTTGTTACGGCGGGGGACGGGACTGAAGCTTTCTTT
>TRBD1|TRBJ1-5|TRBV28|many
CASSLPDRVGNQPQHF
TGTGCCAGCAGTTTACCGGACAGGGTAGGAAATCAGCCCCAGCATTTT
>TRBD1|TRBJ2-7|TRBV4-3|many
CASSQVYRGDEQYF
TGCGCCAGCAGCCAAGTATACAGGGGGGACGAGCAGTACTTC
>-|TRBJ2-1|TRBV4-2|-
CASSPGARPHNEQFF
TGTGCCAGCAGCCCCGGGGCCCGCCCCCACAATGAGCAGTTCTTC